Sequencing of this TCR beta chain was carried out in a study of blood T cell repertoires in COVID-19. CDR1 is KGHSH and CDR2 is LQKENI in the germline V gene. V shed 3 bases, J shed 2 bases, and the junction held 17 bases outside the gene matches. This CDR3 has 20 residues. Here immunoSEQ multiplex PCR was the method, and the copy in TCRdb shows in-frame clones only, minus some. The sample holds some 48,000 clones, about nine tenths seen once. The sequenced sample was peripheral blood. The chain uses TRBV18 and TRBJ2-7, with TRBD2 matching 12 bases. This clonotype originated in a man aged 70-80 years with acute or convalescent COVID-19. The CDR3: CASSPLGLAGNTNPPYEQYF. Written as DNA, the CDR3 is TGTGCCAGCTCACCCTTAGGACTAGCGGGGAATACCAACCCGCCCTACGAGCAGTACTTC.